This T cell receptor (beta chain) stems from a study of cytomegalovirus exposure and HLA in healthy donors. Study at large: In a later analysis, it was reported that the 110 or so validation repertoires had been produced on the same platform as the 500 to 750 repertoires belonging to the first cohort.

Findings of the study overall: As was reported, the classifier diagnosed cytomegalovirus status with high specificity and sensitivity. Cytomegalovirus association was listed for about 180 TCR beta chains.

The method was immunoSEQ multiplex PCR; TCRdb's version includes in-frame clones alone and lacks a portion of them. The repertoire consists of about 360,000 clones, with just over 85% occurring once and the leading ten covering 0.8% to 0.85%. The donors were members of the validation cohort, which comprised 100 to 150 subjects and was separate from the first cohort of about 700 subjects. In germline, CDR1 is MNHEY, CDR2 SMNVEV (reference sequence). V was pared by 5 bases and J by 4 bases, with 5 bases of the junction left unmatched. The CDR3 consists of 14 residues. Details on this clone: Its antigen is currently unknown.

This TCR was recovered from a woman aged 18-29 years in good health and CMV-seronegative. The sequencing sample was made of PBMCs. The V gene is TRBV27, the J gene TRBJ2-3; 8 positions agree with TRBD2. The CDR3 here is CASSPGLVSDTQYF. The CDR3 region has the DNA TGTGCCAGCAGTCCGGGACTAGTGTCAGATACGCAGTATTTT.